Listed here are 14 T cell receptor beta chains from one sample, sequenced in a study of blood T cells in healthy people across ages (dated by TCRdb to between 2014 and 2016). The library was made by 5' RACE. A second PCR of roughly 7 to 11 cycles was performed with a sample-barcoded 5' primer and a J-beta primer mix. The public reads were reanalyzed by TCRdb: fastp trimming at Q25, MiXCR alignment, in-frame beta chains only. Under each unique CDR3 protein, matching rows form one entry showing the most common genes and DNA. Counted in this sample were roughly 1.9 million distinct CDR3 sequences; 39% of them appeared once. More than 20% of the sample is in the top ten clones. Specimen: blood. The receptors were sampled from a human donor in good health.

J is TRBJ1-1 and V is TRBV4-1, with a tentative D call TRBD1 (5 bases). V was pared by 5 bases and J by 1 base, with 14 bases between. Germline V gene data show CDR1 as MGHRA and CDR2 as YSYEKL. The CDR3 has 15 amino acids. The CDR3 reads CASSSRREGNTEAFF. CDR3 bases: TGCGCCAGCAGCTCCCGCAGGGAGGGGAACACTGAAGCTTTCTTT.

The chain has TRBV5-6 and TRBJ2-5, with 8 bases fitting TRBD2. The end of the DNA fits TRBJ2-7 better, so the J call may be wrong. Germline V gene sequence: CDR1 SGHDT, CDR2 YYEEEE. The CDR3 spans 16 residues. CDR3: CASSLKGRGGPHEQYF. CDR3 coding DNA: TGTGCCAGCAGCTTGAAGGGTCGGGGGGGCCCTCACGAGCAGTACTTC.

The CDR3 region is CSVAGAGPDTQYF. The DNA for the CDR3 is TGCAGCGTTGCCGGGGCAGGCCCAGATACGCAGTATTTT. This chain joins TRBV29-1 and TRBJ2-3; D could derive from TRBD1 or TRBD2 (5 bases each). The CDR3 has 13 residues. The germline V gene encodes CDR1 SQVTM and CDR2 ANQGSEA. Trimming shortened V by 4 bases and J by 4 bases, and 12 bases separated the two germline ends.

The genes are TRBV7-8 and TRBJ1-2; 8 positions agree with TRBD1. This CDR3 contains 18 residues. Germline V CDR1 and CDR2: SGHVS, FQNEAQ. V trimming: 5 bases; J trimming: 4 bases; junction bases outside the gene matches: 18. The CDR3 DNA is TGTGCCAGCAGCCGTCATGGACAGGGCGTCGGTCTTGGCTATGGCTACACCTTC. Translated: CASSRHGQGVGLGYGYTF.

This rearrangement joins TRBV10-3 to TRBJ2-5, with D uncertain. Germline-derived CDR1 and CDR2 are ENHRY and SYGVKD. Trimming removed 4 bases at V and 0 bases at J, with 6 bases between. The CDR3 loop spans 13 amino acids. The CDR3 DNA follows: TGTGCCATCAGTGCAGAGAACCAAGAGACCCAGTACTTC. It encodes CAISAENQETQYF.

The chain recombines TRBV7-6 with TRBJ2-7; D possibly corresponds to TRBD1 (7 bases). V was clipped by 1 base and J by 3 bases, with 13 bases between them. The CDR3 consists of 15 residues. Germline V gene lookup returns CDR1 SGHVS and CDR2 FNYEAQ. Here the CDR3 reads CASSLEARDSYEQYF. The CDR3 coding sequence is TGTGCCAGCAGCTTAGAAGCGCGGGACAGCTACGAGCAGTACTTC.

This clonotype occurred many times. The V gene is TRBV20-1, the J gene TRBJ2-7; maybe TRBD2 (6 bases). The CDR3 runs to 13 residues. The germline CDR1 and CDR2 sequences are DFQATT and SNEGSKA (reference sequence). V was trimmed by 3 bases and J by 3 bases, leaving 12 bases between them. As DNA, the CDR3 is TGCAGTGCTAGCCGGGGGACGTTCTACGAGCAGTACTTC. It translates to CSASRGTFYEQYF.

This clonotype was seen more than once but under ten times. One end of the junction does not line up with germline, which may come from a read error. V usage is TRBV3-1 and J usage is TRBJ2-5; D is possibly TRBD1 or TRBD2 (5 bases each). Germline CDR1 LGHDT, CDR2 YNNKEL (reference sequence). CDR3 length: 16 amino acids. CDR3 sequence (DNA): TGTGCCGGCAGCCAAGATTCCCGGGGACGGGGAGAGACCCAGTACTTC. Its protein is CAGSQDSRGRGETQYF.

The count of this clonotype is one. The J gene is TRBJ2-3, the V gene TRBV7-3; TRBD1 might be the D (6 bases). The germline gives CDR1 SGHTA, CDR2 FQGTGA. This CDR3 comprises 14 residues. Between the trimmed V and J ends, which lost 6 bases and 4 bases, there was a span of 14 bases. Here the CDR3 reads CASRSQGIADTQYF. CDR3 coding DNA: TGTGCCAGCAGATCACAGGGTATCGCAGATACGCAGTATTTT.

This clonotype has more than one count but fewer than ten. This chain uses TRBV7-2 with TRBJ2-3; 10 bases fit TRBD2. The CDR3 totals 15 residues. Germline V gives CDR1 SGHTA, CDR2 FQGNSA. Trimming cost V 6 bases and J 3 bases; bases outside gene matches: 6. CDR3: CASRRSGGETDTQYF. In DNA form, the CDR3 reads TGTGCCAGCAGGAGGAGCGGGGGGGAGACAGATACGCAGTATTTT.

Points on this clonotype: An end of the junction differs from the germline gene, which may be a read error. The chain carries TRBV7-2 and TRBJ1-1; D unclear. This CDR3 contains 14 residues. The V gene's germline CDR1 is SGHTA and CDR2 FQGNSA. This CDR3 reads CAGSLLPGVAEAFF. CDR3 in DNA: TGTGCCGGCAGCCTCCTCCCGGGAGTCGCCGAAGCTTTCTTT.

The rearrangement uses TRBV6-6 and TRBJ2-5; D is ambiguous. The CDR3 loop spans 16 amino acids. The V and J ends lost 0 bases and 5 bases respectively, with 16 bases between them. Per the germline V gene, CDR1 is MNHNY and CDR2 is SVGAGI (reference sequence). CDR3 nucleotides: TGTGCCAGCAGTTACTCAGTAGGCATAGTGGGGGAGACCCAGTACTTC. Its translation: CASSYSVGIVGETQYF.

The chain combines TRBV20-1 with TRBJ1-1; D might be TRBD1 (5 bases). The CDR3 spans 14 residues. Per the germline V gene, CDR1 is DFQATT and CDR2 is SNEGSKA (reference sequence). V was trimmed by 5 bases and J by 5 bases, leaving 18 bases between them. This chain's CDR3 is CSAPEGHPGTEAFF. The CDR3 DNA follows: TGCAGTGCTCCAGAAGGACACCCGGGGACTGAAGCTTTCTTT.

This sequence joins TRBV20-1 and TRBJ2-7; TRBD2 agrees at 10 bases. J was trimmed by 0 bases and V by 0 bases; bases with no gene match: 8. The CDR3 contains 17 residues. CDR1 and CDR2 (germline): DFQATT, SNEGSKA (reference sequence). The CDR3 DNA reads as TGCAGTGCTAGAGATCCTAGCGGGGGCAATCCCTCCTACGAGCAGTACTTC. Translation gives CSARDPSGGNPSYEQYF.